The sequence of this TCR beta chain was determined in a study of T cell repertoires in aging, cancer and after chemotherapy. Study-wide context: Donors were grouped into six age bands spanning 30 or younger through 70 or older. About 9 million TCR reads were in the whole dataset. Study-level findings and limits: Age-matched healthy donors had significantly more diverse, less clonal blood TCR repertoires than untreated cancer patients. Loss of evenness, beyond lost richness, contributed to age-related TCR diversity decline in cancer patients.

The template was genomic DNA from peripheral blood, not RNA. Turning to this clonotype: Its matching antigen is unknown.

Germline assignment: CDR1 MNHNS and CDR2 SASEGT. There are 18 residues in the CDR3. J gave up 11 bases and V 0 bases, and 15 bases lay outside the gene matches. A mixed TRB-A/B primer pool amplified rearranged TRB by multiplex touch-down PCR. One entry per CDR3 protein results from TCRdb running MiXCR on the multiplex PCR reads. Among over a thousand distinct CDR3 sequences listed, roughly 60% were seen once. The rearrangement links TRBV6-1 to TRBJ1-6; 8 bases align to TRBD1. This receptor was obtained from a human donor with a blood cancer. The sample comprised blood. The CDR3 protein is CASSEARQGPSTRAPLHF. CDR3 in DNA: TGTGCCAGCAGTGAAGCTCGACAGGGGCCTTCCACAAGGGCACCCCTCCACTTT.